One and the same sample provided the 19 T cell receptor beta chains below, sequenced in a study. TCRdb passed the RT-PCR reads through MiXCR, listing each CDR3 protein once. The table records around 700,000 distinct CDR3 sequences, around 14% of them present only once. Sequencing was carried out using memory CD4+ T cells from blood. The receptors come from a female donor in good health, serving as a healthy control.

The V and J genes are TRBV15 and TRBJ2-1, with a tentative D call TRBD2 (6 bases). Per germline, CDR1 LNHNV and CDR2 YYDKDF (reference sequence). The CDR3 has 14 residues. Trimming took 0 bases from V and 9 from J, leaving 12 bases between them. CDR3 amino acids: CATSREVAVGEQFF. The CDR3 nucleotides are TGTGCCACCAGCAGAGAGGTAGCGGTGGGTGAGCAGTTCTTC.

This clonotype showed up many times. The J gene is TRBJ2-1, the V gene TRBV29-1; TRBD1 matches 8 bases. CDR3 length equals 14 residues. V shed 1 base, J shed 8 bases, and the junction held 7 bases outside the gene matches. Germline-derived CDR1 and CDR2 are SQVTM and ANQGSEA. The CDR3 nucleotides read TGCAGCGTTGAAGGGGACAGGCGATTCTATGAGCAGTTCTTC. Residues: CSVEGDRRFYEQFF.

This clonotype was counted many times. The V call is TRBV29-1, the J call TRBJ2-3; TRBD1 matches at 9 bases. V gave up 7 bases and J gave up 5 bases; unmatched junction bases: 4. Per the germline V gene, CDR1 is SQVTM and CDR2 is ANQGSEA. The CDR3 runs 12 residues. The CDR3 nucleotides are TGCAGCGGGGGACAGGGTGGAGATACGCAGTATTTT. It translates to CSGGQGGDTQYF.

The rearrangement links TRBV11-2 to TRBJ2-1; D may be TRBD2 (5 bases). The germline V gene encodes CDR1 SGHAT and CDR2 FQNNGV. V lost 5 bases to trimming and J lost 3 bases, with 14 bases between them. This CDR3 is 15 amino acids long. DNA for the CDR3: TGTGCCAGCAGCCTCCGGACTGACTACTACAATGAGCAGTTCTTC. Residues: CASSLRTDYYNEQFF.

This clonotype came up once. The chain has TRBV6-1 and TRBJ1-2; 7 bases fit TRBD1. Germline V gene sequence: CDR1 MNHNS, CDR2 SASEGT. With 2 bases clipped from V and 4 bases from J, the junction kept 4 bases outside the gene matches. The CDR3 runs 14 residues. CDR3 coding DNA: TGTGCCAGCAGTGAACGGGACAGTCTCTATGGCTACACCTTC. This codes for CASSERDSLYGYTF.

CDR3 sequence: CSANQQGRGYGYTF. DNA of the CDR3: TGCAGTGCCAACCAACAGGGTCGGGGCTATGGCTACACCTTC. This chain connects TRBV20-1 to TRBJ1-2; D is perhaps TRBD1 (6 bases). Trimming shortened V by 6 bases and J by 4 bases, and 18 bases separated the two germline ends. The CDR3 loop spans 14 amino acids. Germline V gene lookup returns CDR1 DFQATT and CDR2 SNEGSKA (reference sequence).

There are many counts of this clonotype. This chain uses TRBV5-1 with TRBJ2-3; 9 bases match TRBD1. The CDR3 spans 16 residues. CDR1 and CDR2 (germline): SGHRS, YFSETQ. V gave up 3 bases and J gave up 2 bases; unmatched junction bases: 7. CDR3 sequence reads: CASSSTGGRNTDTQYF. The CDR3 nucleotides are TGCGCCAGCAGCTCAACAGGGGGCAGAAACACAGATACGCAGTATTTT.

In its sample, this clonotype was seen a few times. The CDR3 DNA is TGCGCCAGCAGCTTGTTCGACAGCACAGATACGCAGTATTTT. Its protein is CASSLFDSTDTQYF. The chain couples TRBV5-1 to TRBJ2-3; D is unclear. This CDR3 has 14 amino acids. The V and J ends lost 1 base and 0 bases respectively, with 6 bases between them. Germline V gene lookup returns CDR1 SGHRS and CDR2 YFSETQ. The variable domain in full, completed from reference TRBV5-1 and TRBJ2-3, reads KAGVTQTPRYLIKTRGQQVTLSCSPISGHRSVSWYQQTPGQGLQFLFEYFSETQRNKGNFPGRFSGRQFSNSRSEMNVSTLELGDSALYLCASSLFDSTDTQYFGPGTRLTVL.

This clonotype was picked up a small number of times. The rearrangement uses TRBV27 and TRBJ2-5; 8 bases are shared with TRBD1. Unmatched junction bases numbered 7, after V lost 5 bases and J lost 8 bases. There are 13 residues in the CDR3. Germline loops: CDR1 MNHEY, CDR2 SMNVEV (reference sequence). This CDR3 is CASSPRDRLTQYF. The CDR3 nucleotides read TGTGCCAGCAGTCCGCGGGACAGGCTTACCCAGTACTTC.

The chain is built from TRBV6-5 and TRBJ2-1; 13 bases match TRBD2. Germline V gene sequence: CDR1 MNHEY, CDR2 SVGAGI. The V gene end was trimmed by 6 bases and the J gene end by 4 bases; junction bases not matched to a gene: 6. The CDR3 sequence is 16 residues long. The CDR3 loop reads CASRERLAGGYNEQFF. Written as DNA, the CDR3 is TGTGCCAGCAGGGAGAGACTAGCGGGGGGATACAATGAGCAGTTCTTC.

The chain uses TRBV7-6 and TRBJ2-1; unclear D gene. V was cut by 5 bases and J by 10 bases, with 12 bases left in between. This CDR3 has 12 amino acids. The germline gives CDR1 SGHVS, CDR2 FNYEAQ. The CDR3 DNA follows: TGTGCCAGCAGCGCTGGACCTCTAGAGCAGTTCTTC. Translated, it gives CASSAGPLEQFF.

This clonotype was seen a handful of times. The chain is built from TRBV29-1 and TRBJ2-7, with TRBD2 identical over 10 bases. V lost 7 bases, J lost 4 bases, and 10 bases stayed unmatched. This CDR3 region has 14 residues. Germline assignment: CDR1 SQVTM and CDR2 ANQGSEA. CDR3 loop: CSADLAGDGYEQYF. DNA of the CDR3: TGCAGCGCTGATCTAGCGGGAGATGGTTACGAGCAGTACTTC.

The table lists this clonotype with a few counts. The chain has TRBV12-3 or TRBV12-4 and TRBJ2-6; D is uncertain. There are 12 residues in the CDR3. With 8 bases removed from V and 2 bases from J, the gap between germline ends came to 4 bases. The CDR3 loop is CASAAGANVLTF. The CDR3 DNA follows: TGTGCCAGCGCAGCTGGGGCCAACGTCCTGACTTTC.

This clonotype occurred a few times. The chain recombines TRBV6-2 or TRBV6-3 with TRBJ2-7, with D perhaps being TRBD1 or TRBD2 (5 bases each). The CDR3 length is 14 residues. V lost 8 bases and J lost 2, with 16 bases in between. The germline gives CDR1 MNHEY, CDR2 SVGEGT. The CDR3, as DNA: TGTGCCAGCGGTAGGGGACGCCGGACCTACGAGCAGTACTTC. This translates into CASGRGRRTYEQYF.

CDR3 nucleotides: TGTGCCAGCAGCTTAGGGCCAGCCCATGGCTACACCTTC. Protein: CASSLGPAHGYTF. The chain combines TRBV7-2 with TRBJ1-2; D ambiguous. Germline V lookup: CDR1 SGHTA, CDR2 FQGNSA. V lost 1 base and J 6 bases, leaving 9 bases between the germline ends. This CDR3 is 13 amino acids long.

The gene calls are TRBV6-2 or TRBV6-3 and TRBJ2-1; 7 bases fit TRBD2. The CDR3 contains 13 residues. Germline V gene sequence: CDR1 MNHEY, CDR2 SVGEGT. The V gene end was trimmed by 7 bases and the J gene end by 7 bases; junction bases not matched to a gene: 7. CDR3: CASNAGVWNEQFF. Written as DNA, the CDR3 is TGTGCCAGCAACGCGGGAGTATGGAATGAGCAGTTCTTC.

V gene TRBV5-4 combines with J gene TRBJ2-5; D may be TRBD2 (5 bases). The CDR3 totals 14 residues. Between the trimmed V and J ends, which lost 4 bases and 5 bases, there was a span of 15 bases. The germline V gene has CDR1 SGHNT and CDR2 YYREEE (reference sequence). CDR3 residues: CASSPTLAEETQYF. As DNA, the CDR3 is TGTGCCAGCAGCCCCACGCTAGCCGAGGAGACCCAGTACTTC.

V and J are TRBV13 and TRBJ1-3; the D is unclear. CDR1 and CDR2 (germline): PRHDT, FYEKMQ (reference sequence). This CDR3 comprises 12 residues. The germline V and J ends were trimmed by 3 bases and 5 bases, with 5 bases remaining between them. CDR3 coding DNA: TGTGCCAGCAGCTTCGGCCGAAACACCATATATTTT. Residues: CASSFGRNTIYF. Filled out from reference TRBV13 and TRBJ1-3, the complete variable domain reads AAGVIQSPRHLIKEKRETATLKCYPIPRHDTVYWYQQGPGQDPQFLISFYEKMQSDKGSIPDRFSAQQFSDYHSELNMSSLELGDSALYFCASSFGRNTIYFGEGSWLTVV.

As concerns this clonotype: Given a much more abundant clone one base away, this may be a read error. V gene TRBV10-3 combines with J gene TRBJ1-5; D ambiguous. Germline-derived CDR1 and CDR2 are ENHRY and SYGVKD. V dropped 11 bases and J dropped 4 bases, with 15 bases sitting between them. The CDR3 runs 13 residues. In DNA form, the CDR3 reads TGTGCCGCCACGAAAGGACGGAATCAGCCCCAGCATTTT. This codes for CAATKGRNQPQHF.